The 32 T cell receptor beta chains given below trace back to one sample, sequenced in a study of T cells in Graves' hyperthyroidism and ophthalmopathy. Regions amplified from RNA transcripts were the TCR beta CDR3 regions. A first-round RT-PCR of the TCR CDR3 used the HTBI primer set. TCRdb recomputed calls from the multiplex PCR reads with MiXCR, one row per CDR3 protein. Of hundreds of thousands of distinct CDR3 sequences detected, approximately 25% appear once; the ten largest clones hold about 11%. The sequenced material came from blood. The receptors originated from a woman aged 25 to 39 with Graves' ophthalmopathy.

This chain links TRBV6-2 or TRBV6-3 with TRBJ2-3, with 10 bases fitting TRBD2. The CDR3 has 17 amino acids. CDR1 and CDR2 (germline): MNHEY, SVGEGT. V lost 4 bases, J lost 0 bases, and 7 bases stayed unmatched. CDR3 bases: TGTGCCAGCAGTTTTCTACGGACTAGCGGAAGCACAGATACGCAGTATTTT. Translating it yields CASSFLRTSGSTDTQYF.

CDR3 DNA sequence: TGTGCCAGCGGCCGACTAGCGGAAGAGACCCAGTACTTC. Its translation is CASGRLAEETQYF. The chain employs TRBV12-3 or TRBV12-4 and TRBJ2-5; TRBD2 matches at 9 bases. V was pared by 8 bases and J by 3 bases, with 4 bases of the junction left unmatched. This CDR3 spans 13 amino acids.

This clonotype was seen ten or more times. The rearrangement joins TRBV18 to TRBJ1-1; no reliable D call. CDR1 and CDR2 from the germline V gene are KGHSH and LQKENI. The CDR3 loop spans 15 amino acids. The V end was cut by 3 bases, the J end by 0 bases, with 11 bases between. Written as DNA, the CDR3 is TGTGCCAGCTCACCCATCGACGGTATGAACACTGAAGCTTTCTTT. It is translated as CASSPIDGMNTEAFF.

The chain employs TRBV12-3 or TRBV12-4 and TRBJ2-2, with 8 bases lining up with TRBD2. There are 15 residues in the CDR3. Germline trimming cut 3 bases from V and 3 bases from J; bases unmatched to any gene: 3. In DNA form, the CDR3 reads TGTGCCAGCAGTTTCTTAGCGGGGTACACCGGGGAGCTGTTTTTT. Its protein product is CASSFLAGYTGELFF.

This clonotype came up many times. This chain connects TRBV5-1 to TRBJ1-1, with 11 bases fitting TRBD1. Germline assignment: CDR1 SGHRS and CDR2 YFSETQ. The trim removed 6 bases at V and 5 bases at J, leaving 6 bases unmatched. There are 14 residues in the CDR3. The CDR3 spells CASTDRGLSTEAFF. CDR3 sequence (DNA): TGCGCCAGCACGGACAGGGGGCTGAGTACTGAAGCTTTCTTT.

The chain uses TRBV12-3 or TRBV12-4 and TRBJ2-5; maybe TRBD1 (6 bases). The CDR3 covers 14 residues. Trimming removed 6 bases at V and 5 bases at J, with 16 bases between. The CDR3 protein is CASRATGPRETQYF. The CDR3 DNA is TGTGCCAGCAGGGCGACAGGCCCCAGGGAGACCCAGTACTTC.

The sample holds many counts of this clonotype. The V and J genes are TRBV19 and TRBJ1-1; D is ambiguous. Germline CDR1 is LNHDA and CDR2 is SQIVND (reference sequence). This CDR3 contains 14 residues. Deletions cut 1 base from V and 1 base from J, with 7 bases between. The CDR3 here is CASSIGDGNTEAFF. The CDR3 coding sequence is TGTGCCAGTAGTATAGGTGACGGGAACACTGAAGCTTTCTTT.

The CDR3 DNA is TGTGCCAGCAGCTTATTCGCTAGCGGCTACGAGCAGTACTTC. Translation gives CASSLFASGYEQYF. J is TRBJ2-7 and V is TRBV7-2; 7 positions agree with TRBD2. V dropped 2 bases and J dropped 3; count of bases not matched to a gene: 4. Germline V lookup: CDR1 SGHTA, CDR2 FQGNSA. This CDR3 spans 14 amino acids.

This clonotype was recorded many times. The chain employs TRBV6-5 and TRBJ2-7; 8 positions match TRBD2. CDR1 MNHEY and CDR2 SVGAGI come from the germline V gene. The CDR3 sequence is 14 residues long. Losses at the gene ends were 5 bases for V and 5 bases for J; bases not matched to a gene: 8. The CDR3 region is CASSHGLARDEQYF. The CDR3 DNA reads TGTGCCAGCAGTCACGGACTAGCACGGGACGAGCAGTACTTC.

This clonotype was detected ten times or more. V usage is TRBV18 and J usage is TRBJ1-1; no firm D call. Per germline, CDR1 KGHSH and CDR2 LQKENI. The CDR3 runs 13 residues. V lost 0 bases to trimming and J lost 6 bases, with 8 bases between them. The CDR3 nucleotides are TGTGCCAGCTCACCACCTGGAGGGCCTGAAGCTTTCTTT. Its translation is CASSPPGGPEAFF.

This clonotype was recorded a few times. A read error may produce the germline difference seen at one junction end. The V call is TRBV12-3 or TRBV12-4, the J call TRBJ2-7; TRBD1 matches 9 bases. The CDR3 extends over 13 amino acids. CDR3 in amino acids: CASSWTGAYGQYF. The CDR3 region has the DNA TGTGCCAGCAGTTGGACAGGGGCCTACGGGCAGTACTTC.

This clonotype was found many times. V is TRBV20-1 and J is TRBJ2-7, with 7 bases aligning to TRBD2. The CDR3 contains 13 residues. Germline CDR1 reads DFQATT; CDR2 reads SNEGSKA (reference sequence). V lost 5 bases and J lost 3; bases outside the gene matches: 7. CDR3 DNA sequence: TGCAGTGCTGGGGACTACCTAAGCTACGAGCAGTACTTC. Translation: CSAGDYLSYEQYF.

The J gene is TRBJ2-5, the V gene TRBV29-1; D not resolved. With 3 bases removed from V and 1 base from J, the gap between germline ends came to 6 bases. Germline CDR1 reads SQVTM; CDR2 reads ANQGSEA. This CDR3 contains 12 residues. CDR3: CSVDRSQETQYF. The CDR3 nucleotides are TGCAGCGTTGACCGGAGCCAAGAGACCCAGTACTTC.

This clonotype was found many times. The chain combines TRBV2 with TRBJ1-1; D is uncertain. The CDR3 is made up of 14 amino acids. With 3 bases removed from V and 1 base from J, the gap between germline ends came to 9 bases. Germline CDR1 SNHLY, CDR2 FYNNEI. The CDR3 sequence: CASSDRRGNTEAFF. The CDR3 nucleotides are TGTGCCAGCAGTGACAGGCGGGGGAACACTGAAGCTTTCTTT.

This clonotype was recorded many times. This sequence joins TRBV11-2 and TRBJ1-2; no firm D call. The CDR3 covers 16 residues. V was clipped by 1 base and J by 2 bases, with 14 bases between them. CDR1 is SGHAT and CDR2 is FQNNGV in the germline V gene. The CDR3 spells CASSLVFPSKNYGYTF. The DNA of the CDR3 is TGTGCCAGCAGCTTAGTATTTCCGAGTAAGAACTATGGCTACACCTTC.

The sample holds a few counts of this clonotype. The CDR3 loop reads CASSSWLDSYEQYF. In nucleotides, the CDR3 is TGTGCCAGCTCTTCGTGGCTAGACTCCTACGAGCAGTACTTC. The chain couples TRBV6-1 to TRBJ2-7; D is ambiguous. V was trimmed by 8 bases and J by 0 bases, leaving 14 bases between them. Germline CDR1 reads MNHNS; CDR2 reads SASEGT. The CDR3 has 14 residues.

This clonotype was recorded many times. The chain has TRBV4-1 and TRBJ1-3, with a possible D match to TRBD1 (5 bases). Per the germline V gene, CDR1 is MGHRA and CDR2 is YSYEKL. The CDR3 runs 13 residues. V shed 4 bases and J shed 4 bases, with 8 bases lying between them. CDR3 nucleotide sequence: TGCGCCAGCAGCCGGGGGGTCGGAAACACCATATATTTT. Protein sequence: CASSRGVGNTIYF.

This clonotype was detected many times. V and J are TRBV7-6 and TRBJ2-7, with 7 bases fitting TRBD2. V shed 2 bases and J 2 bases; nucleotides not matched to a gene: 3. CDR3 length: 14 residues. Germline V gives CDR1 SGHVS, CDR2 FNYEAQ. CDR3 residues: CASSLWGGAYEQYF. The CDR3 DNA reads TGTGCCAGCAGCTTATGGGGGGGGGCCTACGAGCAGTACTTC.

The chain recombines TRBV27 with TRBJ1-2; 8 bases are shared with TRBD1. This CDR3 has 16 residues. CDR1 is MNHEY, CDR2 SMNVEV, per germline (reference sequence). V lost 5 bases and J lost 4; bases outside the gene matches: 12. The CDR3: CASSPRVDRVGYGYTF. Written as DNA, the CDR3 is TGTGCCAGCAGTCCCCGGGTGGACAGGGTAGGCTATGGCTACACCTTC.

This clonotype was counted many times. This chain joins TRBV12-3 or TRBV12-4 and TRBJ2-7, with TRBD2 matching over 8 bases. This CDR3 has 13 residues. The ends lost 6 bases at V and 0 bases at J; junction bases unmatched: 1. CDR3 coding DNA: TGTGCCAGCAGAACTAGCGGCTCCTACGAGCAGTACTTC. It encodes CASRTSGSYEQYF.

Many counts were recorded for this clonotype. The V gene is TRBV7-8, the J gene TRBJ1-1, with 8 bases fitting TRBD1. V trimming: 7 bases; J trimming: 0 bases; junction bases outside the gene matches: 10. Germline CDR1 and CDR2: SGHVS and FQNEAQ. The CDR3 has 16 amino acids. The CDR3 nucleotides are TGTGCCAGCACCCTTAGGGACAGGAACATGAACACTGAAGCTTTCTTT. Its protein is CASTLRDRNMNTEAFF.

This clonotype was observed at least ten times. This chain connects TRBV7-3 to TRBJ2-7; no clear D. The CDR3 consists of 12 residues. Trimming left V 1 base short and J 2 bases short, with 3 bases between. Germline CDR1 reads SGHTA; CDR2 reads FQGTGA. CDR3 in amino acids: CASSLKPYEQYF. The CDR3 region has the DNA TGTGCCAGCAGCTTAAAACCCTACGAGCAGTACTTC.

A few counts support this clonotype. V and J are TRBV11-1 and TRBJ1-1; tentative D call: TRBD1 (6 bases). The germline CDR1 and CDR2 sequences are SGHAT and FQDESV (reference sequence). CDR3 length: 14 amino acids. The V and J ends lost 7 bases and 5 bases respectively, with 17 bases between them. CDR3 nucleotides: TGTGCCAGCACCCAAGAGCAGGGGAGGACTGAAGCTTTCTTT. Protein sequence: CASTQEQGRTEAFF.

The chain joins TRBV24-1 to TRBJ2-5, with 9 positions matching TRBD1. V dropped 5 bases and J dropped 3; count of bases not matched to a gene: 3. Germline V CDR1 and CDR2: KGHDR, SFDVKD. CDR3 length: 14 amino acids. The CDR3 DNA sequence: TGTGCCACCAGTGCTGACAGGGGGGAAGAGACCCAGTACTTC. Its protein product is CATSADRGEETQYF.

This clonotype occurred many times. The genes are TRBV27 and TRBJ2-2; 8 bases agree with TRBD1. The CDR3 runs to 15 residues. With V trimmed by 7 bases and J by 4 bases, 8 bases remained unmatched. CDR1 and CDR2 from the germline V gene are MNHEY and SMNVEV (reference sequence). CDR3 in DNA: TGTGCCAGCACCCGGGACAGGACCTTCACCGGGGAGCTGTTTTTT. It encodes CASTRDRTFTGELFF.

The chain links TRBV2 to TRBJ1-1, with D maybe TRBD1 (5 bases). Germline V gives CDR1 SNHLY, CDR2 FYNNEI. The CDR3 is made up of 17 amino acids. V lost 6 bases to trimming and J lost 1 base, with 21 bases between them. The CDR3 region has the DNA TGTGCCAGCAGGAGAAGGGGCCTTCAGAACAAGAACACTGAAGCTTTCTTT. Translation: CASRRRGLQNKNTEAFF.

This clonotype appeared a few times. The V and J genes are TRBV7-3 and TRBJ1-6; unclear D gene. Germline CDR1 is SGHTA and CDR2 is FQGTGA. V lost 1 base, J lost 7 bases, and 8 bases lay in between. The CDR3 consists of 14 residues. The CDR3 DNA follows: TGTGCCAGCAGCTTAAGCAGCGAAAATTCACCCCTCCACTTT. It yields the protein CASSLSSENSPLHF.

V is TRBV20-1 and J is TRBJ1-2; 10 nucleotides agree with TRBD1. Germline V gene sequence: CDR1 DFQATT, CDR2 SNEGSKA (reference sequence). V shed 5 bases, J shed 4 bases, and the junction held 10 bases outside the gene matches. The CDR3 loop spans 15 amino acids. The CDR3 region is CSAPKPGQGIYGYTF. CDR3 nucleotides: TGCAGTGCTCCAAAGCCGGGACAGGGGATCTATGGCTACACCTTC.

V usage is TRBV7-8 and J usage is TRBJ1-1, with 8 nucleotides matching TRBD1. CDR3 length: 15 amino acids. Per germline, CDR1 SGHVS and CDR2 FQNEAQ. V lost 5 bases, J lost 5 bases, and 10 bases stayed unmatched. In nucleotides, the CDR3 is TGTGCCAGCAGCCCCTCCCAGACAGGGGTAACTGAAGCTTTCTTT. Translated: CASSPSQTGVTEAFF.

This clonotype came up a few times. This may come from a read error, since a much larger clone is one base off. The chain employs TRBV27 and TRBJ2-5; a weak D match, TRBD1 (6 bases). There are 15 residues in the CDR3. Germline CDR1 is MNHEY and CDR2 is SMNVEV (reference sequence). The CDR3 nucleotides read TGTGCCAGCAATGGCTTGGACAGCCTCCAAGAGACCAAGTACTTC. Its protein product is CASNGLDSLQETKYF.

The chain couples TRBV10-2 to TRBJ1-1; no reliable D call. Trimming cost V 3 bases and J 1 base, with 6 bases left between them. The CDR3 covers 13 residues. In germline, CDR1 is WSHSY, CDR2 SAAADI. The CDR3 region has the DNA TGCGCCAGCAGTGAAAAGGAGAACACTGAAGCTTTCTTT. It is translated as CASSEKENTEAFF.

This clonotype was detected many times. V usage is TRBV19 and J usage is TRBJ1-5, with 10 bases that match TRBD1. This CDR3 has 14 residues. Germline V gives CDR1 LNHDA, CDR2 SQIVND (reference sequence). After removal of 3 bases from V and 6 bases from J, the junction contained 2 bases not matched to a gene. CDR3 sequence: CASSMRTGGQPQHF. The CDR3 bases are TGTGCCAGTAGTATGAGGACAGGGGGTCAGCCCCAGCATTTT.